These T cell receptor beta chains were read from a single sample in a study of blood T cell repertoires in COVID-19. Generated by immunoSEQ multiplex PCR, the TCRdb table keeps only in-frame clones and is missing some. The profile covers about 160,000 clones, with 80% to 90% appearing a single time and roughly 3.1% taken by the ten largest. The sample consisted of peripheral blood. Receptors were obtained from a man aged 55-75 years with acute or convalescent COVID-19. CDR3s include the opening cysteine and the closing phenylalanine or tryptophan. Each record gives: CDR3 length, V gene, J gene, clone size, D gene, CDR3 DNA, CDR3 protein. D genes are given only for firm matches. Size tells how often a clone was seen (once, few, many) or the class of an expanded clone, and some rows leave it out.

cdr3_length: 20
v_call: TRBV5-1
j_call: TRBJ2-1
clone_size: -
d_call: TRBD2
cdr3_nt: TGCGCCAGCAGCCCGAGCGGCCTAGCGGGGGGGCCGAGCTCCTACAATGAGCAGTTCTTC
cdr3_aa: CASSPSGLAGGPSSYNEQFF

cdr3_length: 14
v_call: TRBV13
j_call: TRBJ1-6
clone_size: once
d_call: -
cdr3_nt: TGTGCCAGCAGCTTCGGGGGGATGGATTCACCCCTCCACTTT
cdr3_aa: CASSFGGMDSPLHF

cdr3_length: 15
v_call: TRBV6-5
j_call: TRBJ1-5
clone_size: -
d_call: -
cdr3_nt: TGTGCCAGCAGACTCTACCCCGGGGGCAATCAGCCCCAGCATTTT
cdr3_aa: CASRLYPGGNQPQHF

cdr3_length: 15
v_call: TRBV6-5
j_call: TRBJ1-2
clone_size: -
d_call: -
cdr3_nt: TGTGCCAGCAGCCACAGCCTACAGGTTTACTATGGCTACACCTTC
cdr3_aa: CASSHSLQVYYGYTF

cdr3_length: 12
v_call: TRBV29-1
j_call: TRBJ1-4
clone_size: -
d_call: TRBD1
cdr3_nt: TGCAGCGTAGGACAGGGGGGTGAAAAACTGTTTTTT
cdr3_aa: CSVGQGGEKLFF

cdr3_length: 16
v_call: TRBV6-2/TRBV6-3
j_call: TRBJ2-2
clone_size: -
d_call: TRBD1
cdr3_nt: TGTGCCAGCAGCACACTTACAGGGGGCGCGCCCGGGGAGCTGTTTTTT
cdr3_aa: CASSTLTGGAPGELFF

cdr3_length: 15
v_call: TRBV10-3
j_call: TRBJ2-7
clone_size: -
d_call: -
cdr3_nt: TGTGCCATCAGTGAGCCCAGGACAGTCATCCACGAGCAGTACTTC
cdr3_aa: CAISEPRTVIHEQYF

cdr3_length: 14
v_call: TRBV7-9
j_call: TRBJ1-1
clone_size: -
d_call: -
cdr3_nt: TGTGCCAGCAGCCGTACTCCAGGGGAAACTGAAGCTTTCTTT
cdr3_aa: CASSRTPGETEAFF

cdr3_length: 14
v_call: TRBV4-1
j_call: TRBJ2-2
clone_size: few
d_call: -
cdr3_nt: TGCGCCAGCAGCCTACTGCGGAACACCGGGGAGCTGTTTTTT
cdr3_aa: CASSLLRNTGELFF

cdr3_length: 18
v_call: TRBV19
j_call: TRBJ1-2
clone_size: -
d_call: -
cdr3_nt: TGTGCCAGTAGTAAGGGACGGGCAGGGAGGACCCAATACTATGGCTACACCTTC
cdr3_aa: CASSKGRAGRTQYYGYTF

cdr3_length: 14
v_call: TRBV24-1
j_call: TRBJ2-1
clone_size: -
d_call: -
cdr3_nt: TGTGCCACCAGAGGACGGGGGTCCTACAATGAGCAGTTCTTC
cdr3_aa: CATRGRGSYNEQFF

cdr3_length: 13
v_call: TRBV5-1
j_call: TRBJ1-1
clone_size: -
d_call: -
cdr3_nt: TGCGCCAGCAGCTTCTTTGATACGGGAGAAGCTTTCTTT
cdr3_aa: CASSFFDTGEAFF

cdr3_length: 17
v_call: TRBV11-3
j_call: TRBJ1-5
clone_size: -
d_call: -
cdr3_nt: TGTGCCAGCAACTTATTCCCCGGGCAGGGAAAGGGTCAGCCCCAGCATTTT
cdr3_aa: CASNLFPGQGKGQPQHF

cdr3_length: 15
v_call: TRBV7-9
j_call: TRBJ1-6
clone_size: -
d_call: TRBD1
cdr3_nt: TGTGCCAGCAGCTCCATACAGGGGGTTAGCTCACCCCTCCACTTT
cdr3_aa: CASSSIQGVSSPLHF

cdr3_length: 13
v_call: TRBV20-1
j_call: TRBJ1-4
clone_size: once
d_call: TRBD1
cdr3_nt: TGCAGGGGTAGTGACAGGGTCGACGAAAAACTGTTTTTT
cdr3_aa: CRGSDRVDEKLFF